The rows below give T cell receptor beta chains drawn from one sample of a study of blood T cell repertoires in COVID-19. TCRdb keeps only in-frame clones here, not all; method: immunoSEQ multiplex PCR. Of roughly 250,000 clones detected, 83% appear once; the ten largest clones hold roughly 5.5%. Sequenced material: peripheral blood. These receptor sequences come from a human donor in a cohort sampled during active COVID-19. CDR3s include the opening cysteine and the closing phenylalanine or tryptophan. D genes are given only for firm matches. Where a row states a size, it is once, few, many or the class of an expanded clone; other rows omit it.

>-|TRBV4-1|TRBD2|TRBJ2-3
CASRGGGPSNTQYF
TGCGCCAGCAGGGGGGGAGGGCCTTCAAATACGCAGTATTTT
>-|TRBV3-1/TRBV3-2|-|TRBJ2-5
CASSQPRGAGARETQYF
TGTGCCAGCAGCCAGCCTAGGGGGGCGGGAGCGCGAGAGACCCAGTACTTC
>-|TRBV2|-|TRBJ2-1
CASTPGGRSYNEQFF
TGTGCCAGCACGCCCGGGGGGCGCTCCTACAATGAGCAGTTCTTC
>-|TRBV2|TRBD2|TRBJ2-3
CASSDTAGGDTQYF
TGTGCCAGCAGTGATACAGCGGGGGGGGATACGCAGTATTTT
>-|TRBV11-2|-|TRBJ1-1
CASRWSVNTEAFF
TGTGCCAGCCGATGGTCAGTGAACACTGAAGCTTTCTTT
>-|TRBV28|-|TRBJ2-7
CASSPGQFLSYEQYF
TGTGCCAGCAGTCCCGGACAGTTCCTCTCCTACGAGCAGTACTTC
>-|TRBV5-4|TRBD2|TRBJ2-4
CASSLGLAGGQGNIQYF
TGTGCCAGCAGCTTGGGACTAGCGGGGGGGCAGGGAAACATTCAGTACTTC
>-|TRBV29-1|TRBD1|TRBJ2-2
CSVEGQGYPGELFF
TGCAGCGTTGAGGGACAGGGGTATCCCGGGGAGCTGTTTTTT
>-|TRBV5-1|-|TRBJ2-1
CASSLTGFINEQFF
TGCGCCAGCAGCTTGACAGGGTTTATAAATGAGCAGTTCTTC
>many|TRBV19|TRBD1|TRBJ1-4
CATSVQGDEKLFF
TGTGCCACCTCCGTGCAGGGGGACGAAAAACTGTTTTTT
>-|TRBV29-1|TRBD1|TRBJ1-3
CSVGQGARGNTIYF
TGCAGCGTTGGACAGGGGGCGCGCGGAAACACCATATATTTT
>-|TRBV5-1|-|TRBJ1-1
CASSSRQGRSEAFF
TGCGCCAGCAGCTCAAGGCAGGGGAGAAGTGAAGCTTTCTTT
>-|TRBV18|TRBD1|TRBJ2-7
CASSPSGTGPHEQYF
TGTGCCAGCTCACCTTCCGGGACAGGGCCCCACGAGCAGTACTTC
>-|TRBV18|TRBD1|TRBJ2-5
CASSHGTGPEGTQYF
TGTGCCAGCTCCCACGGGACAGGGCCTGAAGGGACCCAGTACTTC
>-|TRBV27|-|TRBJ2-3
CASTLSNTDTQYF
TGTGCCAGCACGCTATCGAACACAGATACGCAGTATTTT
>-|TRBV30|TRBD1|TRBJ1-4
CAWNPQGGSEKLFF
TGTGCCTGGAACCCACAGGGGGGAAGTGAAAAACTGTTTTTT
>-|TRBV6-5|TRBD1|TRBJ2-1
CASSDLGTDNEQFF
TGTGCCAGCAGCGACCTCGGGACAGACAATGAGCAGTTCTTC
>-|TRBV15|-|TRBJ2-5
CATSTGPLAQYF
TGTGCCACCAGCACAGGCCCCTTGGCCCAGTACTTC
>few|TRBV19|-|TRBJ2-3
CASSIAGANTDTQYF
TGTGCCAGTAGTATAGCAGGGGCCAACACAGATACGCAGTATTTT
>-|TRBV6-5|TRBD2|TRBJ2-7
CASNIAGDYEQYF
TGTGCCAGCAACATAGCGGGGGACTACGAGCAGTACTTC
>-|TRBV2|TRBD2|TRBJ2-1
CASSERTSGADEQFF
TGTGCCAGCAGTGAAAGGACTAGCGGGGCCGATGAGCAGTTCTTC
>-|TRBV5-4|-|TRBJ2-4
CASSLPGSIQYF
TGTGCCAGCAGCTTGCCCGGGAGCATTCAGTACTTC
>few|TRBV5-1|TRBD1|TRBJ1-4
CASSARDRGITNEKLFF
TGCGCCAGCAGCGCCCGGGACAGGGGAATAACTAATGAAAAACTGTTTTTT
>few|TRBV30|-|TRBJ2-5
CAWSAAGSFGGETQYF
TGTGCCTGGAGTGCTGCGGGTTCGTTTGGTGGAGAGACCCAGTACTTC
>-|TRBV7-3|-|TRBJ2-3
CASSLVGGNTDTQYF
TGTGCCAGCAGCTTAGTTGGGGGCAACACAGATACGCAGTATTTT
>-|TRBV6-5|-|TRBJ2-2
CASSYPPGVAGELFF
TGTGCCAGCAGTTACCCCCCGGGGGTCGCGGGGGAGCTGTTTTTT
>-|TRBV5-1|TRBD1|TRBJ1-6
CASSAGTASNSPLHF
TGCGCCAGCAGCGCCGGGACAGCCAGTAATTCACCCCTCCACTTT
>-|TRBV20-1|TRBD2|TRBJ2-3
CSASIAGKMDTQYF
TGCAGTGCTAGTATAGCGGGAAAAATGGATACGCAGTATTTT
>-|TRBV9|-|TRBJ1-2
CASSQDGNYGYTF
TGTGCCAGCAGCCAAGACGGGAACTATGGCTACACCTTC
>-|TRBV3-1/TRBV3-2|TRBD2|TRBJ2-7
CASSPGLAGPRDEQYF
TGTGCCAGCAGCCCCGGACTAGCGGGACCTAGGGATGAGCAGTACTTC
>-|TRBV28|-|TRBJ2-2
CASSPRGLVDTGELFF
TGTGCCAGCAGTCCCAGGGGTCTGGTAGACACCGGGGAGCTGTTTTTT
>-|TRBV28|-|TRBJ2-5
CASSSPVEETQYF
TGTGCCAGCAGTTCGCCAGTCGAAGAGACCCAGTACTTC
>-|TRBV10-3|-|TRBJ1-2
CAIKAEGESYGYTF
TGTGCCATCAAGGCTGAGGGGGAGTCCTATGGCTACACCTTC
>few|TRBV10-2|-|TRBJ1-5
CASSYPGLGNQPQHF
TGCGCCAGCTCTTATCCAGGTTTGGGCAATCAGCCCCAGCATTTT
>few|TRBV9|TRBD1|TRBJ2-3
CASSGRGGQGVRASTDTQYF
TGTGCCAGCAGCGGGCGTGGGGGACAGGGGGTAAGAGCTAGCACAGATACGCAGTATTTT
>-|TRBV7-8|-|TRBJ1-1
CASSFKRVRNTEAFF
TGTGCCAGCAGCTTTAAGAGGGTCCGGAACACTGAAGCTTTCTTT
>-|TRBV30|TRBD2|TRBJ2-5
CAWSALAGGETQYF
TGTGCCTGGAGCGCCCTAGCGGGGGGCGAGACCCAGTACTTC